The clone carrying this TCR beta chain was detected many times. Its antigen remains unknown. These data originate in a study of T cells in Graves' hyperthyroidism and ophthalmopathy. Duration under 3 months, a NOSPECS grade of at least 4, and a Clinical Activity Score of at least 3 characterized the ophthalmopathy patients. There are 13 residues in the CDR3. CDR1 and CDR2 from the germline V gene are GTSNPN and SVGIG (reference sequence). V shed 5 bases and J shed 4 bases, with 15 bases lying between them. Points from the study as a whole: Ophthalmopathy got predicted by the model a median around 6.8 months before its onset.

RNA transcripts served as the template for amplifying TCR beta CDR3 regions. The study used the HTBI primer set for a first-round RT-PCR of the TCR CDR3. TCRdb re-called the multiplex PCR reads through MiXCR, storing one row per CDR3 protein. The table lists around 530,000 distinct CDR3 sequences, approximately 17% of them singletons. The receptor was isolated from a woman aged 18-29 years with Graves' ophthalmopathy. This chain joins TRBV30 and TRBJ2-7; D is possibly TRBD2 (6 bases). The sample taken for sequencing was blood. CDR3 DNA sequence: TGTGCCTGGGGAGGGGCGGAGAGGTACGAGCAGTACTTC. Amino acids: CAWGGAERYEQYF.